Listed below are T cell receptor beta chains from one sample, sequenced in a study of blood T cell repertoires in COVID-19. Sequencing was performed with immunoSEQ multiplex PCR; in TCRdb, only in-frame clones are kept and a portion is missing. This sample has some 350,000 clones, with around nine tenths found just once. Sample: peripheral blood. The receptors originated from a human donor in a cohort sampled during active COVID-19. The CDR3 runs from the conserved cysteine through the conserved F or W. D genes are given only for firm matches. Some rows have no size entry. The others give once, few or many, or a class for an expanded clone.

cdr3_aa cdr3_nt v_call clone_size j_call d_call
CASSTGTGFTDTQYF TGCGCCAGCAGCACTGGGACAGGGTTCACAGATACGCAGTATTTT TRBV5-1 . TRBJ2-3 TRBD1
CAWSARGRTAGGAFF TGTGCCTGGAGTGCGAGGGGGCGAACAGCAGGAGGGGCTTTCTTT TRBV30 . TRBJ1-1 TRBD1
CASSFGTGSSYEQYF TGTGCCAGCAGCTTCGGGACAGGGAGCTCCTACGAGCAGTACTTC TRBV9 . TRBJ2-7 TRBD1
CASSLARTDEKLFF TGTGCCAGCAGCTTAGCGCGGACAGATGAAAAACTGTTTTTT TRBV7-2 . TRBJ1-4 .
CASSLTSGVGEAFF TGTGCCAGCAGCTTAACGTCAGGGGTTGGTGAAGCTTTCTTT TRBV7-9 . TRBJ1-1 .
CASSQTGDTQYF TGTGCCAGCAGCCAGACAGGAGATACGCAGTATTTT TRBV3-1/TRBV3-2 . TRBJ2-3 .
CASSLARGNIYEQFF TGTGCCAGCAGCTTAGCCCGCGGGAACATTTATGAGCAGTTCTTC TRBV11-3 . TRBJ2-1 .
CASSQQGTSSYEQYF TGTGCCAGTAGTCAGCAGGGGACTAGCTCCTACGAGCAGTACTTC TRBV19 . TRBJ2-7 TRBD2
CASSEQGVTDTQYF TGCGCCAGCAGTGAACAAGGGGTCACAGATACGCAGTATTTT TRBV10-1 . TRBJ2-3 .
CASSLASGGAQYF TGTGCCAGCAGCTTAGCTAGCGGGGGGGCCCAGTACTTC TRBV7-9 . TRBJ2-5 TRBD2
CASSPIKEGSNGYTF TGTGCCAGCTCACCCATCAAAGAGGGCTCGAACGGCTACACCTTC TRBV18 . TRBJ1-2 .
CAAQRAENTEAFF TGTGCGGCACAGAGGGCGGAGAACACTGAAGCTTTCTTT TRBV6-5 . TRBJ1-1 .
CASSLGDSADTQYF TGCGCCAGCAGCTTGGGGGACAGTGCAGATACGCAGTATTTT TRBV5-1 . TRBJ2-3 TRBD1
CASQQGFDSPLHF TGTGCCAGTCAACAGGGTTTTGATTCACCCCTCCACTTT TRBV15 . TRBJ1-6 .
CASSVVSGRMGEQFF TGCGCCAGCAGTGTCGTCAGCGGGAGAATGGGTGAGCAGTTCTTC TRBV10-1 . TRBJ2-1 TRBD2
CASSSLTATARKTEAFF TGTGCCAGCAGCTCCCTAACCGCCACAGCCCGAAAGACTGAAGCTTTCTTT TRBV28 few TRBJ1-1 .
CAWSIKRLRGTEAFF TGTGCCTGGAGTATAAAACGTTTAAGGGGGACTGAAGCTTTCTTT TRBV30 . TRBJ1-1 .
CASSEQFNEKLFF TGTGCCAGCAGTGAACAGTTTAATGAAAAACTGTTTTTT TRBV6-1 once TRBJ1-4 .
CASSARTGEAFF TGTGCCAGCAGCGCCAGGACAGGGGAAGCTTTCTTT TRBV6-5 once TRBJ1-1 TRBD1
CATELGDNEQFF TGCGCCACGGAGCTCGGGGACAATGAGCAGTTCTTC TRBV10-1 . TRBJ2-1 .